The entry that follows covers one T cell receptor (beta chain) sequence. Its antigen is still unknown. Base qualities are not provided; no much larger clone lies one nucleotide away. Inclusive of the bounding cysteine and phenylalanine, the CDR3 is 18 residues long. Of the read, only the CDR3 DNA is kept; its 54 bases are in frame from base 1. V is trimmed back by 1 base and J by 4 bases, and the junction contains 12 bases that no gene match accounts for. CDR1 and CDR2 are read off the germline V gene as SGHTA and FQGNSA. These data are taken from a study of blood T cell repertoires in COVID-19 (TCRdb year 2020). About the study as a whole: Samples covering the acute and convalescent phases of COVID-19 were provided by collaborators in the United States, Italy and Spain. Deeply sampled blood TCRbeta repertoires from subjects exposed to, actively infected with, or recovered from COVID-19 were included in the dataset. Samples came from the ongoing ImmuneRACE study (first 160 participants) plus 1,254 subjects from 6 global collaborators. HLA class I and class II types, where available, came from metadata supplied by the sample provider rather than from assay-based typing. A freely available public database, intended as a resource for researchers studying the immune response to SARS-CoV-2, is where the repertoires were released. The sample metadata nearly always contained a de-identified subject ID, COVID-19 status, age in years and sex. The material from the prospective study consisted of cDNA or gDNA derived from T cells, B-cell-depleted T cells, or PBMCs. Study-wide conclusions, independent of this receptor: The amount of clinical and demographic metadata varied by source and participant and was provided uncurated.

The collaborating institutions used their own protocols to collect whole blood in K2EDTA tubes. For TCRbeta analysis, collaborators shipped samples in one of three forms: frozen whole blood, isolated PBMCs, or DNA extracted from either of those sample types. TCRbeta CDR3 regions were amplified from genomic DNA using the immunoSEQ Assay, a bias-controlled multiplex PCR. On the study's bioinformatics: The number of nucleated cells in each sample was estimated from the amplification of reference gene primers within the assay. To quantify the absolute abundance of each unique TCRbeta CDR3 rearrangement, sequence reads were collapsed and filtered. For each sample, productive Simpson clonality was calculated as the square root of Simpson's diversity index over productive rearrangements. The table comes from immuneACCESS by way of TCRdb, which keeps in-frame sequences with V and J called. Part of the clones is missing from these tables; in studies checked, under half for an unresolved V gene and the rest for unknown reasons. V, J and clone size were drawn from that table, and D and trimming were deduced from the DNA. Across this sample there are some 31,000 clones, with approximately 80% seen only once. The ten largest clones take up about 7.9% of the sample.

Material: peripheral blood. This chain joins TRBV7-2 to TRBJ2-3, with 9 junctional bases fitting TRBD2. The receptor's source is a woman in her sixties or seventies with acute or convalescent COVID-19. The CDR3 reads as follows: CASSLDGVRGGRADTQYF. The sequenced DNA is TGTGCCAGCAGCTTAGACGGGGTGCGGGGGGGCCGGGCAGATACGCAGTATTTT.